The 23 T cell receptor beta chains below all came from one sample that was sequenced in a study of T-cell reconstitution after alpha-beta-depleted transplantation in children. Preparation of the TCRbeta library was carried out with unique molecular identifiers. TCRdb processed the PCR reads anew with MiXCR; each CDR3 protein has one entry. The data show roughly 100,000 distinct CDR3 sequences, approximately 8.4% seen once. This specimen was PBMCs from the stem cell graft donor, taken from the stem cell graft. The receptors shown here come from a human donor who donated a stem cell graft to a child with congenital amegakaryocytic thrombocytopenia.

This clonotype was detected many times. The rearrangement uses TRBV20-1 and TRBJ2-1, with D possibly TRBD2 on 5 matching bases. Germline loops: CDR1 DFQATT, CDR2 SNEGSKA (reference sequence). CDR3 size: 13 residues. Deletions cut 2 bases from V and 4 bases from J, with 9 bases between. DNA for the CDR3: TGCAGTGCTAGAATCGGGAATTACAATGAGCAGTTCTTC. Its protein product is CSARIGNYNEQFF.

This clonotype showed up many times. The chain carries TRBV20-1 and TRBJ2-4; D possibly uses TRBD1 or TRBD2 (5 bases each). V lost 3 bases and J lost 0, with 9 bases in between. The CDR3 extends over 14 amino acids. Germline V lookup: CDR1 DFQATT, CDR2 SNEGSKA (reference sequence). CDR3 region: CSASVGTAKNIQYF. CDR3 nucleotide sequence: TGCAGTGCTAGTGTCGGGACAGCCAAAAACATTCAGTACTTC.

The table lists this clonotype with many counts. The chain has TRBV5-1 and TRBJ1-5, with D perhaps matching TRBD1 (6 bases). The germline V gene encodes CDR1 SGHRS and CDR2 YFSETQ. There are 21 residues in the CDR3. Trimming took off 4 bases at V and 1 base at J, with 30 bases between the two ends. CDR3 in DNA: TGCGCCAGCAGCGGGCCCGGGATGCCACGGCCTAAGGGGGTAAGCAATCAGCCCCAGCATTTT. Translating gives CASSGPGMPRPKGVSNQPQHF.

This clonotype has a handful of counts. The chain joins TRBV5-1 to TRBJ1-5; D call uncertain. CDR1 and CDR2 from the germline V gene are SGHRS and YFSETQ. V lost 1 base and J 0 bases, leaving 8 bases between the germline ends. The CDR3 has 15 amino acids. The CDR3 bases are TGCGCCAGCAGCTTGCGGCCCGATAGCAATCAGCCCCAGCATTTT. It codes for CASSLRPDSNQPQHF.

This clonotype occurred many times. The CDR3 sequence is CATSRDLGVNEKLFF. DNA of the CDR3: TGTGCCACCAGCAGAGATCTCGGGGTTAATGAAAAACTGTTTTTT. This chain connects TRBV15 to TRBJ1-4; D not resolved. This CDR3 contains 15 residues. Looked up from germline, CDR1 is LNHNV and CDR2 is YYDKDF (reference sequence). The V end was cut by 0 bases, the J end by 4 bases, with 9 bases between.

This clonotype has a count of ten or more. This rearrangement joins TRBV7-2 to TRBJ1-1; D is ambiguous. Germline-derived CDR1 and CDR2 are SGHTA and FQGNSA. The CDR3 totals 13 residues. Trimming pared 1 base from V and 5 bases from J, leaving 8 bases between. CDR3 sequence reads: CASSLGARTEAFF. CDR3 DNA: TGTGCCAGCAGCTTAGGGGCTCGGACTGAAGCTTTCTTT.

This clonotype has at least ten counts. The rearrangement joins TRBV6-1 to TRBJ2-3; 8 bases align to TRBD1. Germline CDR1 and CDR2: MNHNS and SASEGT. Germline trimming cut 6 bases from V and 0 bases from J; bases unmatched to any gene: 11. The CDR3 extends over 17 amino acids. CDR3 loop: CASRRERGDRSTDTQYF. The CDR3 DNA reads TGTGCCAGCAGGCGGGAAAGGGGGGACAGGAGCACAGATACGCAGTATTTT.

This clonotype was seen repeatedly, ten times or more. The V and J genes are TRBV20-1 and TRBJ2-1; D unclear. Per the germline V gene, CDR1 is DFQATT and CDR2 is SNEGSKA (reference sequence). This CDR3 spans 14 amino acids. Trimming took off 4 bases at V and 0 bases at J, with 10 bases between the two ends. The CDR3 protein is CSANGRSSYNEQFF. The DNA for the CDR3 is TGCAGTGCTAATGGCAGGAGCTCCTACAATGAGCAGTTCTTC.

This chain links TRBV6-1 with TRBJ1-5; the D is unclear. Trimming left V 4 bases short and J 0 bases short, with 1 base between. This CDR3 spans 12 amino acids. CDR1 MNHNS and CDR2 SASEGT come from the germline V gene. Here the CDR3 reads CASSGSNQPQHF. Written as DNA, the CDR3 is TGTGCCAGCAGTGGTAGCAATCAGCCCCAGCATTTT.

As to this clonotype: With a much larger clone just one base away, this may be a read error. The rearrangement joins TRBV5-1 to TRBJ2-7; TRBD1 matches at 10 bases. Germline assignment: CDR1 SGHRS and CDR2 YFSETQ. The CDR3 length is 15 residues. Trimming at V came to 5 bases and at J to 0 bases, leaving 5 bases not matched to a gene. In DNA form, the CDR3 reads TGCGCCAGCAGTCTGACAGGGGGCGGCTCCTACGAGCAGTACTTC. It is translated as CASSLTGGGSYEQYF. Combining the CDR3 with reference TRBV5-1 and TRBJ2-7 gives the whole variable domain KAGVTQTPRYLIKTRGQQVTLSCSPISGHRSVSWYQQTPGQGLQFLFEYFSETQRNKGNFPGRFSGRQFSNSRSEMNVSTLELGDSALYLCASSLTGGGSYEQYFGPGTRLTVT.

In its sample, this clonotype was seen many times. The chain has TRBV6-1 and TRBJ1-1; D may be TRBD1 (5 bases). Germline CDR1 MNHNS, CDR2 SASEGT. CDR3 size: 16 residues. V lost 5 bases, J lost 1 base, and 17 bases lay in between. CDR3 in DNA: TGTGCCAGCAGTCCTATACCCGGGACGCCGAACACTGAAGCTTTCTTT. It codes for CASSPIPGTPNTEAFF.

The table lists this clonotype with many counts. The chain joins TRBV11-2 to TRBJ1-3, with D perhaps TRBD1 (6 bases). Germline CDR1 reads SGHAT; CDR2 reads FQNNGV. There are 16 residues in the CDR3. V gave up 3 bases and J gave up 2 bases, with 14 bases separating them. CDR3 sequence: CASSFLSGATGNTIYF. The CDR3 bases are TGTGCCAGCAGCTTTTTATCAGGGGCAACTGGAAACACCATATATTTT.

This clonotype came up many times. The chain has TRBV18 and TRBJ2-7; D is ambiguous. CDR3 size: 11 residues. V was cut by 3 bases and J by 7 bases, with 7 bases left in between. The germline V gene encodes CDR1 KGHSH and CDR2 LQKENI. The CDR3 loop reads CASSPQREQYF. As DNA, the CDR3 is TGTGCCAGCTCACCTCAACGGGAGCAGTACTTC.

This clonotype was detected ten times or more. V is TRBV20-1 and J is TRBJ2-7; 9 positions agree with TRBD1. Germline V gene sequence: CDR1 DFQATT, CDR2 SNEGSKA (reference sequence). The CDR3 length is 17 residues. Losses at the gene ends were 4 bases for V and 2 bases for J; bases not matched to a gene: 15. CDR3 nucleotide sequence: TGCAGTGCTAATAAGGCCACAGGGGGCGAACCAACCTACGAGCAGTACTTC. It yields the protein CSANKATGGEPTYEQYF.

Many counts were recorded for this clonotype. The rearrangement links TRBV12-3 or TRBV12-4 to TRBJ2-7, with 9 positions matching TRBD1. After removal of 6 bases from V and 3 bases from J, the junction contained 9 bases not matched to a gene. This CDR3 is 15 amino acids long. The CDR3 loop reads CASSPSGQGIYEQYF. Written as DNA, the CDR3 is TGTGCCAGCAGCCCCTCGGGACAGGGAATCTACGAGCAGTACTTC.

The V and J genes are TRBV12-3 or TRBV12-4 and TRBJ2-7; D possibly corresponds to TRBD1 (5 bases). Trimming cost V 11 bases and J 4 bases, with 15 bases left between them. The CDR3 totals 12 residues. The CDR3 reads CALCYQGYEQYF. CDR3 in DNA: TGTGCCCTCTGTTATCAGGGTTACGAGCAGTACTTC.

This clonotype was observed many times. The rearrangement links TRBV15 to TRBJ1-2; D not resolved. The germline V and J ends were trimmed by 4 bases and 0 bases, with 12 bases remaining between them. Germline lookup yields CDR1 LNHNV and CDR2 YYDKDF (reference sequence). The CDR3 is 15 amino acids. The CDR3 is CATSTQRSSNYGYTF. For the CDR3, the DNA is TGTGCCACCAGCACCCAGAGAAGCTCTAACTATGGCTACACCTTC.

The V call is TRBV18, the J call TRBJ2-3; 10 bases are a match to TRBD1. In germline, CDR1 is KGHSH, CDR2 LQKENI. V trimming: 3 bases; J trimming: 6 bases; junction bases outside the gene matches: 6. CDR3 size: 15 residues. The chain's CDR3 is CASSPRDRGSDTQYF. For the CDR3, the DNA is TGTGCCAGCTCACCTCGGGACAGGGGATCGGATACGCAGTATTTT.

This clonotype was seen many times. The V call is TRBV20-1, the J call TRBJ2-1, with D maybe TRBD2 (6 bases). CDR3 size: 18 residues. The V gene lost 5 bases and the J gene lost 2 bases, with 25 bases spanning the gap. Germline CDR1 and CDR2: DFQATT and SNEGSKA (reference sequence). The CDR3 DNA reads TGCAGTGCTCCCACTCTCCCAGGCGAAGGGAGGCCCTACAATGAGCAGTTCTTC. It is translated as CSAPTLPGEGRPYNEQFF.

Ten or more counts support this clonotype. This chain connects TRBV3-1 to TRBJ2-5; 7 bases fit TRBD2. Germline lookup yields CDR1 LGHDT and CDR2 YNNKEL (reference sequence). This CDR3 comprises 14 residues. V lost 0 bases and J lost 4; bases outside the gene matches: 2. The CDR3 region is CASSQEGGVETQYF. As DNA, the CDR3 is TGTGCCAGCAGCCAAGAGGGAGGGGTAGAGACCCAGTACTTC.

This clonotype was counted many times. V usage is TRBV5-1 and J usage is TRBJ2-3, with 12 bases identical to TRBD2. J gave up 5 bases and V 4 bases, and 8 bases lay outside the gene matches. Germline lookup yields CDR1 SGHRS and CDR2 YFSETQ. CDR3 length: 16 amino acids. The CDR3 coding sequence is TGCGCCAGCAGCGGCATACTGGGACTAGCGGGAGATACGCAGTATTTT. Encoded protein: CASSGILGLAGDTQYF.

This clonotype was counted ten times or more. The genes are TRBV12-3 or TRBV12-4 and TRBJ1-2; D may be TRBD1 (5 bases). The CDR3 has 16 amino acids. V was cut by 6 bases and J by 2 bases, with 19 bases left in between. In DNA form, the CDR3 reads TGTGCCAGCAGCCACAACTCGGGGGGGAGAAACTATGGCTACACCTTC. Its protein is CASSHNSGGRNYGYTF.

This clonotype was found a few times. The chain links TRBV5-6 to TRBJ2-1; 9 nucleotides match TRBD2. CDR1 is SGHDT, CDR2 YYEEEE, per germline. The CDR3 extends over 16 amino acids. V gave up 4 bases and J gave up 5 bases; unmatched junction bases: 10. The DNA for the CDR3 is TGTGCCAGCAGCCCCACCGCGAGCGGGGGGCACAATGAGCAGTTCTTC. Its protein is CASSPTASGGHNEQFF. Based on the CDR3 plus reference TRBV5-6 and TRBJ2-1, the full variable domain is DAGVTQSPTHLIKTRGQQVTLRCSPKSGHDTVSWYQQALGQGPQFIFQYYEEEERQRGNFPDRFSGHQFPNYSSELNVNALLLGDSALYLCASSPTASGGHNEQFFGPGTRLTVL.